Listed below are T cell receptor beta chains from one sample, sequenced in a study of OX40 agonist ivuxolimab in advanced cancers. Sequencing used immunoSEQ multiplex PCR; TCRdb keeps in-frame clones, though not all of them. Of 68,000 or so clones listed, 65% to 90% were seen once; the top ten hold more than 1.4%. The sequences come from CD4+ or CD8+ T cells sorted from blood, collected in a trial of the OX40 agonist ivuxolimab. Receptors originate from an adult with an advanced solid tumor such as melanoma, head and neck, liver or kidney cancer. Both conserved end residues are part of each CDR3. The D gene is left open where the match is weak. The size of a clone is reported for some rows only, either as once, few or many, or as a class for expanded clones.

D,size,V,J,CDR3,DNA
TRBD1,-,TRBV5-8,TRBJ2-5,CASSFGQGAIAETQYF,TGTGCCAGCAGCTTCGGACAGGGGGCAATAGCGGAGACCCAGTACTTC
-,few,TRBV4-2,TRBJ1-5,CASSKTHLGNQPQHF,TGTGCCAGCTCTAAAACCCATCTTGGCAATCAGCCCCAGCATTTT
TRBD2,-,TRBV5-1,TRBJ2-2,CASSRASVSGGVSTGELFF,TGCGCCAGCAGCCGCGCCAGCGTTAGCGGGGGGGTGAGCACCGGGGAGCTGTTTTTT
TRBD2,-,TRBV27,TRBJ2-3,CASSLGLATDTQYF,TGTGCCAGCAGTTTGGGACTAGCTACAGATACGCAGTATTTT
-,-,TRBV11-2,TRBJ2-5,CASSTFLPGLGPYF,TGTGCCAGCAGCACCTTTTTACCGGGACTTGGGCCGTACTTC
-,-,TRBV18,TRBJ1-5,CASSPSGNQPQHF,TGTGCCAGCTCACCCAGTGGGAATCAGCCCCAGCATTTT
-,once,TRBV6-1,TRBJ2-7,CASSTLTTTYEQYF,TGTGCCAGCAGCACTCTGACTACGACCTACGAGCAGTACTTC
TRBD1,-,TRBV14,TRBJ1-3,CASSQGRGRGNTIYF,TGTGCCAGCAGCCAAGGCAGGGGGCGAGGAAACACCATATATTTT
-,-,TRBV5-1,TRBJ2-1,CASSPERLNRDNEQFF,TGCGCCAGCAGCCCCGAGAGGTTAAACAGAGACAATGAGCAGTTCTTC
-,-,TRBV5-1,TRBJ2-3,CASARIVADTQYF,TGCGCCAGCGCTAGAATTGTGGCAGATACGCAGTATTTT
TRBD1,-,TRBV6-5,TRBJ1-3,CASSRTTGAGNTIYF,TGTGCCAGCAGCCGTACGACAGGGGCTGGAAACACCATATATTTT
TRBD1,-,TRBV5-4,TRBJ1-4,CASSFGQGAPNEKLFF,TGTGCCAGCAGCTTCGGACAGGGGGCGCCTAATGAAAAACTGTTTTTT
TRBD1,-,TRBV18,TRBJ2-1,CASSRQGAGNEQFF,TGTGCCAGCTCCCGACAGGGGGCAGGCAATGAGCAGTTCTTC
-,-,TRBV6-1,TRBJ1-1,CASIKTRNTEAFF,TGTGCCAGCATTAAAACAAGGAACACTGAAGCTTTCTTT
-,few,TRBV28,TRBJ1-2,CASSSTYYGYTF,TGTGCCAGCAGTTCGACTTACTATGGCTACACCTTC
-,-,TRBV6-5,TRBJ1-5,CASSYTTGSDQPQHF,TGTGCCAGCAGTTACACTACAGGGTCCGATCAGCCCCAGCATTTT
TRBD1,-,TRBV4-1,TRBJ1-1,CASSQVGQGDTEAFF,TGCGCCAGCAGCCAAGTCGGACAGGGCGACACTGAAGCTTTCTTT